A selection of T cell receptor beta chains follows, all from one sample in a study of cytomegalovirus exposure and HLA in healthy donors. Clones were sequenced by immunoSEQ multiplex PCR, and TCRdb holds only the in-frame ones, with some missing. The sample lists around 97,000 clones, approximately 64% seen once, with roughly 3% in the top ten. Sequencing used PBMCs. The receptors shown here come from a woman between 50 and 59 years old in good health and CMV-seronegative. The conserved cysteine and the conserved F or W are not part of the CDR3 here. Each record gives: J gene, V gene, clone size, CDR3 protein. A clone size is listed for some rows: how often the clone was seen (once, few, many), or a class if it is expanded.

TRBJ2-7	TRBV7-8	.	ASSATRDRVIGEQY
TRBJ2-2	TRBV27	few	ASRWTGETNTGELF
TRBJ2-2	TRBV28	.	ASSLLTGELF
TRBJ2-6	TRBV27	.	ASSLSIRHASSGANVLT
TRBJ2-6	TRBV7-2	few	ASSPKGGSFSGANVLT
TRBJ2-7	TRBV14	few	ASSLLAGGRGY
TRBJ2-3	TRBV9	.	ARRGLGDADTQY
TRBJ2-1	TRBV13	many	ASSLRSYNEQF
TRBJ2-1	TRBV10-3	.	AISESTRVGRAYNEQF
TRBJ2-7	TRBV28	.	ASSYSLTVPISYEQY
TRBJ2-7	TRBV19	few	ASSPRDRDYEQY
TRBJ1-1	TRBV10-3	.	ARLSGGIMNTEAF
TRBJ1-1	TRBV20-1	.	SARQNTEAF
TRBJ2-3	TRBV6-1	.	ASPRDNTDTQY
TRBJ2-3	TRBV11-3	.	ASSHHQGAGTDTQY
TRBJ1-2	TRBV6-6	.	ASSLDRDGYT
TRBJ1-5	TRBV19	.	ASWDSQGGPQH
TRBJ2-7	TRBV19	.	ASSPAGDRVREQY
TRBJ2-1	TRBV19	.	ASSKAGSYNEQF
TRBJ2-5	TRBV6-1	.	ASSLSSGGQETQY
TRBJ2-5	TRBV6-1	.	ASSDGLAGELGETQY
.	TRBV13	.	ASSLVGGSYEQY
TRBJ2-3	TRBV10-3	few	AISEGLGRVGSDTQY
TRBJ1-1	TRBV7-2	.	ASSLGSQTREAF
TRBJ2-4	TRBV19	.	ASSIDRGQVKNIQY
TRBJ2-6	TRBV4-2	.	ASSQDRVAGANVLT
TRBJ2-7	TRBV7-9	.	ASSSWTSGSQYEQY
TRBJ2-1	TRBV28	.	ASSTLAGSSYNEQF
TRBJ2-1	TRBV29-1	.	SLSASGTYEQF
TRBJ2-7	TRBV2	.	ASSELRDRGLYEQY